This T cell receptor (beta chain) was recovered during a study of Ad26.COV2.S vaccination and SARS-CoV-2 variants. Points from the study as a whole: The study found similar non-spike TCR breadth in vaccine and placebo recipients. TCR breadth and depth analyses may have underestimated total T cell responses.

Germline CDR1 and CDR2: MGHDK and SYGVNS. CDR3 length equals 14 residues. The V and J ends lost 6 bases and 2 bases respectively, with 13 bases between them. On this clone itself: Its antigen is still unknown.

Sequencing was performed with immunoSEQ multiplex PCR; in TCRdb, only in-frame clones are kept and a portion is missing. There are roughly 140,000 clones in the sample; 86% occur only once, and 4% to 6% lies in the top ten. Specimen: peripheral blood, collected after recovery from COVID-19. The chain has TRBV25-1 and TRBJ1-2; D possibly corresponds to TRBD1 (6 bases). This clonotype originated in a human donor who had recovered from COVID-19. The CDR3 bases are TGTGCCAGCAGCCGGGACATTAAAAACTATGGCTACACCTTC. As protein: CASSRDIKNYGYTF.